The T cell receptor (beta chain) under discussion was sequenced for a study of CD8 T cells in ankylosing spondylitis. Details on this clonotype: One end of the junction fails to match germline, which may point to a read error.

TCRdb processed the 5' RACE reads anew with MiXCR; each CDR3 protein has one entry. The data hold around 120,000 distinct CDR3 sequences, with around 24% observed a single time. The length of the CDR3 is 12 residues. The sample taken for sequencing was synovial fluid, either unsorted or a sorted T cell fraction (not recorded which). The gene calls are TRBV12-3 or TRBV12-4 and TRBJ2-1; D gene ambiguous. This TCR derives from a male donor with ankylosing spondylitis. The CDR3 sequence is CASSLNDAPLVF. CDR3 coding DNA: TGTGCCAGCAGCCTTAACGATGCGCCTCTGGTCTTC.